The present T cell receptor beta chain was sequenced within a study of T cell responses to AZD1222 COVID-19 vaccine. Study-wide points: Close to half of all spike-specific TCRs reportedly target regions of the variants that are unmutated. In a largely white British group with more females than males, clonal diversity was possibly underestimated. Only 6 or 7 people who got AZD1222 tested seropositive at baseline. Repertoires were collected only later (after the peak T cell response had occurred).

The CDR3 totals 15 residues. V was pared by 3 bases and J by 6 bases, with 8 bases of the junction left unmatched. Germline V lookup: CDR1 DFQATT, CDR2 SNEGSKA (reference sequence). The data were produced by immunoSEQ multiplex PCR, yet TCRdb's version contains in-frame clones alone and is incomplete. In the table there are about 140,000 clones, 92% of which are singletons. In regard to this clone: Its cognate antigen is unknown.

The V and J genes are TRBV20-1 and TRBJ2-1, with TRBD2 matching 10 bases. The TCR originated in an adult who received the AZD1222 COVID-19 vaccine. The sequenced sample was peripheral blood, obtained 28 days after the second AZD1222 dose. This CDR3 is CSASPSGREVNEQFF. CDR3 sequence (DNA): TGCAGTGCTAGTCCTAGCGGGAGAGAGGTCAATGAGCAGTTCTTC.